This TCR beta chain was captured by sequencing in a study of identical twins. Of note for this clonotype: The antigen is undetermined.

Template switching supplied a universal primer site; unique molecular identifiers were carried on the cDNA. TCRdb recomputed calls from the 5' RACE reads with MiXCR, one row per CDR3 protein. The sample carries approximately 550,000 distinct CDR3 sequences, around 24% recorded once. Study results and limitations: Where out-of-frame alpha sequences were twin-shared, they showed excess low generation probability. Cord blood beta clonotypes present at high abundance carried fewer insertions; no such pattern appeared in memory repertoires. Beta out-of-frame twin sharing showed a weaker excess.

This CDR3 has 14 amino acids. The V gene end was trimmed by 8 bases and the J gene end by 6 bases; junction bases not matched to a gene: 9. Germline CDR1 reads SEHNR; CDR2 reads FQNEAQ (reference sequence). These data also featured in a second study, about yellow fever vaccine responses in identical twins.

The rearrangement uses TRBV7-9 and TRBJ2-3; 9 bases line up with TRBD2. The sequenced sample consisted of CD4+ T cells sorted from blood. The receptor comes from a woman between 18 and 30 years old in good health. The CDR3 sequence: CASSPGLARDTQYF. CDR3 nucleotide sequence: TGTGCCAGCTCCCCGGGACTAGCACGGGATACGCAGTATTTT.